A single TCR beta chain is shown here with its context. Its specificity is unknown. Profiled with immunoSEQ multiplex PCR; TCRdb holds only in-frame clones, not every one. The profile shows around 200,000 clones, roughly 73% of them singletons. The J segment lost 8 bases and the V segment lost 7 bases, leaving 12 bases of the junction unmatched. The germline V gene encodes CDR1 SNHLY and CDR2 FYNNEI. The CDR3 sequence is 15 residues long. This sample is drawn from a study of cytotoxic CD8 clonotypes in ibrutinib-treated CLL. Whole-study context: Fewer than 13 relapsed/refractory, some 14 treatment-naive; around 18 IGHV unmutated.

Study findings and constraints: Clonality grew at ibrutinib response; at progression, it decreased back toward baseline. Clonality (at baseline) was higher than in age-matched healthy donors and tracked circulating CD8+ T-cell counts.

V and J are TRBV2 and TRBJ2-1, with TRBD2 matching over 9 bases. Material: PBMCs, obtained after 12 months of ibrutinib treatment. The clonotype originates from a human donor with chronic lymphocytic leukemia. The CDR3: CASTPMRGGSDEQFF. The CDR3 DNA reads TGTGCCAGCACACCAATGCGGGGGGGATCCGATGAGCAGTTCTTC.